This is a list of T cell receptor beta chains from one sample in a study of low-dose radiotherapy and immunotherapy resistance in tumors. MiXCR, applied by TCRdb to the reads, yields one record per CDR3 protein. The repertoire holds roughly 32,000 distinct CDR3 sequences, with around 50% as singletons. The material sequenced was PBMCs, taken after low-dose radiotherapy plus immunotherapy. These receptors all come from a male donor with gallbladder cancer. Both conserved end residues are part of each CDR3. A D gene is named only where the DNA matches it firmly. Part of the rows lack a size; the others show once, few, many or a class for expanded clones.

J,V,size,D,DNA,CDR3
TRBJ2-5,TRBV6-2/TRBV6-3,.,TRBD1,TGTGCCGGATCCAGCCGGAAGGGGACAGTCCAAGAGACCCAGTACTTC,CAGSSRKGTVQETQYF
TRBJ2-6,TRBV20-1,.,TRBD2,TGCAGTGCTCCGCATAGCGGGGGGTTCTCTGGGGCCAACGTCCTGACTTTC,CSAPHSGGFSGANVLTF
TRBJ2-1,TRBV5-6,.,TRBD2,TGTGCCAGCAGCGGCGGGGGCGGGAGGGCAGACAATGAGCAGTTCTTC,CASSGGGGRADNEQFF
TRBJ1-2,TRBV3-1,many,.,TGTGCCAGCAGCCACCGGACAGCCCCCATCGCTAAGGTCTATGGCTACACCTTC,CASSHRTAPIAKVYGYTF
TRBJ2-3,TRBV7-9,once,TRBD2,TGTGCCAGCAGCTCCTTGCCTGCCAGCGGGGGAAGCGATACGCAGTATTTT,CASSSLPASGGSDTQYF
TRBJ2-5,TRBV20-1,.,TRBD2,TGCAGTGGGGCTAGCGGGAGTGATGAGACCCAGTACTTC,CSGASGSDETQYF
TRBJ2-7,TRBV10-2,.,.,TGCGCCAGCAACTCGCCAGGTTGGTTGGGCGAGCAGTACTTC,CASNSPGWLGEQYF
TRBJ2-3,TRBV11-3,.,.,TGTGCCAGCAGCTTCGGAGCGGGCACAGATACGCAGTATTTT,CASSFGAGTDTQYF
TRBJ2-1,TRBV5-3,.,.,.,CASTNQTSMYLCASGLAGVYTFF
TRBJ2-1,TRBV20-1,medium-sized,.,TGCAGTGCTACGGACAGGGGGACTAGCGGATACAATGAGCAGTTCTTC,CSATDRGTSGYNEQFF
TRBJ2-3,TRBV5-6,once,.,TGTGCCAGCAGCGTGGACGGGGTAGATACGCAGTATTTT,CASSVDGVDTQYF
TRBJ2-7,TRBV28,many,.,TGTGCCAGCAGGATGACGGGAAACTACGAGCAGTACTTC,CASRMTGNYEQYF
TRBJ2-7,TRBV9,few,.,TGTGCCAGCAGCGTCCCGGGGGCTAAGGAGCAGTACTTC,CASSVPGAKEQYF